Listed here is a single TCR beta chain. The same CDR3 is also encoded by other DNA sequences in this sample. The V segment lost 1 base and the J segment 4 bases; nucleotides outside the gene matches: 4. Germline CDR1 is LGHDT and CDR2 is YNNKEL (reference sequence). The CDR3 spans 15 residues. Original processing methods: The assay estimated nucleated cells by amplifying reference gene primers. The table came from immunoSEQ multiplex PCR; TCRdb's copy has only in-frame clones and leaves some out. V and J calls and clone size are copied from that table; D and trimming were computed from the DNA. The table records roughly 35,000 clones, 75% to 90% of them present only once. These data originate in a study of blood T cell repertoires in COVID-19. Study at large: Acute and convalescent COVID-19 samples came from the United States, Italy and Spain.

This chain uses TRBV3-1 (or the pseudogene TRBV3-2) with TRBJ2-1; TRBD2 agrees at 7 bases. This clonotype was sampled from a human donor with acute or convalescent COVID-19. The donor label of this sample is uncertain. The sequenced material came from peripheral blood. In DNA, the CDR3 is TGTGCCAGCAGCCAAGCGGGGGGTTCATACAATGAGCAGTTCTTC. It encodes CASSQAGGSYNEQFF.